This T cell receptor beta chain is drawn from a study of T cells in Graves' hyperthyroidism and ophthalmopathy. Amplification yielded TCR beta CDR3 regions, with RNA transcripts as the source. Using the HTBI primer set, a first-round RT-PCR was run on the TCR CDR3. TCRdb re-called the multiplex PCR reads through MiXCR, storing one row per CDR3 protein. This table has a few hundred thousand distinct CDR3 sequences, about 18% appearing once. Trimming pared 1 base from V and 3 bases from J, leaving 15 bases between. Germline CDR1 SGHDN, CDR2 FVKESK. This CDR3 is built from 16 residues. This clonotype was detected many times.

Sample: blood. This rearrangement joins TRBV14 to TRBJ2-5, with a tentative D call TRBD2 (6 bases). This sequence was found in a woman younger than 35 with Graves' hyperthyroidism. Written as DNA, the CDR3 is TGTGCCAGCAGCCAAGTGGCGGGCGGGGTAAAAGAGACCCAGTACTTC. Protein sequence: CASSQVAGGVKETQYF.